Below, 24 T cell receptor beta chains from the same sample are listed, as sequenced in a study of T cell responses to AZD1222 COVID-19 vaccine. TCRdb keeps only in-frame clones here, not all; method: immunoSEQ multiplex PCR. The data show some 200,000 clones, with about 92% seen just once and 0.95% to 1.1% held by the top ten. Sequenced material: peripheral blood, taken on day 0 of MenACWY control vaccination. The receptors derive from an adult in good health.

The chain recombines TRBV9 with TRBJ1-3, with TRBD1 matching over 8 bases. This CDR3 contains 15 residues. V was pared by 6 bases and J by 4 bases, with 9 bases of the junction left unmatched. From germline, CDR1 is SGDLS and CDR2 YYNGEE. CDR3 nucleotide sequence: TGTGCCAGCAACCCTCTATGGGACAGGGGAAACACCATATATTTT. Translating it yields CASNPLWDRGNTIYF. Full variable domain (rest looked up from reference TRBV9 and TRBJ1-3): DSGVTQTPKHLITATGQRVTLRCSPRSGDLSVYWYQQSLDQGLQFLIQYYNGEERAKGNILERFSAQQFPDLHSELNLSSLELGDSALYFCASNPLWDRGNTIYFGEGSWLTVV.

The chain links TRBV7-2 to TRBJ1-4; weak D call: TRBD1 (5 bases). The CDR3 has 15 amino acids. Per the germline V gene, CDR1 is SGHTA and CDR2 is FQGNSA. The V gene lost 2 bases and the J gene lost 4 bases, with 11 bases spanning the gap. CDR3 nucleotides: TGTGCCAGCAGCTTATCCCACAGGATTAATGAAAAACTGTTTTTT. This sequence encodes CASSLSHRINEKLFF.

The chain has TRBV6-2 or TRBV6-3 and TRBJ2-3; 7 bases align to TRBD1. The CDR3 has 15 residues. Germline values: CDR1 MNHEY, CDR2 SVGEGT. Losses at the gene ends were 2 bases for V and 6 bases for J; bases not matched to a gene: 8. CDR3 bases: TGTGCCAGCAGTTACGGACAGGTACCTAGCGATACGCAGTATTTT. This translates into CASSYGQVPSDTQYF.

The chain couples TRBV18 to TRBJ1-5; TRBD1 aligns across 8 bases. After removal of 6 bases from V and 4 bases from J, the junction contained 5 bases not matched to a gene. Germline V gives CDR1 KGHSH, CDR2 LQKENI. The CDR3 has 14 residues. CDR3 residues: CASSRDRGNQPQHF. DNA for the CDR3: TGTGCCAGCTCGCGAGACAGGGGAAATCAGCCCCAGCATTTT.

The chain has TRBV29-1 and TRBJ2-1; 9 nucleotides match TRBD1. The CDR3 sequence is 13 residues long. Trimming removed 6 bases from V and 6 bases from J; junction bases left unmatched: 6. CDR1 and CDR2 from the germline V gene are SQVTM and ANQGSEA. The CDR3 DNA reads TGCAGCGTCACCGGGACAGGGAGCAATGAGCAGTTCTTC. Translation gives CSVTGTGSNEQFF.

Only a few counts were recorded for this clone. J is TRBJ2-1 and V is TRBV3-1 (or the pseudogene TRBV3-2); D is undetermined. The V gene lost 6 bases and the J gene lost 0 bases, with 12 bases spanning the gap. Germline CDR1 is LGHDT and CDR2 is YNNKEL (reference sequence). The CDR3 is made up of 15 amino acids. CDR3 protein: CASRFDGSSYNEQFF. Here the CDR3 DNA reads TGTGCCAGCAGGTTCGACGGAAGCTCCTACAATGAGCAGTTCTTC.

This chain connects TRBV2 to TRBJ2-3; perhaps TRBD2 as D (6 bases). The ends were cut back, 6 bases at V and 1 base at J, with 14 bases in the middle. CDR1 and CDR2 (germline): SNHLY, FYNNEI. The CDR3 sequence is 15 residues long. The CDR3: CASRRAGLGTDTQYF. In DNA form, the CDR3 reads TGTGCCAGCAGGAGGGCGGGACTTGGCACAGATACGCAGTATTTT.

V usage is TRBV28 and J usage is TRBJ1-5; unclear D gene. Trimming cost V 8 bases and J 3 bases, with 14 bases left between them. The CDR3 runs 14 residues. Germline CDR1 and CDR2: MDHEN and SYDVKM. CDR3 sequence (DNA): TGTGCCAGCGGCCTGCGCATATACAATCAGCCCCAGCATTTT. Translating gives CASGLRIYNQPQHF.

The chain is built from TRBV7-2 and TRBJ1-4; no definite D call. This CDR3 is built from 14 residues. The ends were cut back, 1 base at V and 3 bases at J, with 6 bases in the middle. Germline-derived CDR1 and CDR2 are SGHTA and FQGNSA. CDR3 nucleotides: TGTGCCAGCAGCTTAGGGGTCCCTAATGAAAAACTGTTTTTT. Residues: CASSLGVPNEKLFF.

The V call is TRBV5-1, the J call TRBJ2-5; TRBD2 matches 12 bases. Germline V lookup: CDR1 SGHRS, CDR2 YFSETQ. Unmatched junction bases numbered 10, after V lost 2 bases and J lost 5 bases. The CDR3 extends over 17 amino acids. The CDR3 sequence: CASSFNPSGGASETQYF. In DNA, the CDR3 is TGCGCCAGCAGCTTTAACCCTAGCGGGGGGGCTTCGGAGACCCAGTACTTC.

CDR3 loop: CASRSGLAGATDTQYF. CDR3 DNA: TGTGCCAGCAGGTCGGGGCTAGCGGGGGCCACAGATACGCAGTATTTT. The chain employs TRBV27 and TRBJ2-3; TRBD2 matches at 10 bases. This CDR3 is built from 16 residues. The ends lost 6 bases at V and 2 bases at J; junction bases unmatched: 8. Germline values: CDR1 MNHEY, CDR2 SMNVEV (reference sequence).

The chain couples TRBV27 to TRBJ2-7; no clear D gene. The CDR3 runs to 15 residues. In germline, CDR1 is MNHEY, CDR2 SMNVEV (reference sequence). Trimming stripped 7 bases from V and 0 bases from J, with 16 bases between. DNA for the CDR3: TGTGCCAGCAAGCTGGGAACATTGAACTCCTACGAGCAGTACTTC. It is translated as CASKLGTLNSYEQYF.

The CDR3 DNA reads TGTGCCAGCAGCCAAAGGCGCCAGAGGATTGAAGCTTTCTTT. It is translated as CASSQRRQRIEAFF. The rearrangement links TRBV3-1 (or the pseudogene TRBV3-2) to TRBJ1-1; no clear D. V lost 2 bases, J lost 7 bases, and 14 bases lay in between. Germline CDR1 LGHDT, CDR2 YNNKEL (reference sequence). The CDR3 spans 14 residues.

CDR3 loop: CASSLGTTILSPLHF. Here the CDR3 DNA reads TGTGCCAGTAGCCTCGGGACAACTATTCTTTCACCCCTCCACTTT. The genes are TRBV19 and TRBJ1-6, with a possible D match to TRBD1 (6 bases). Germline values: CDR1 LNHDA, CDR2 SQIVND (reference sequence). CDR3 length: 15 amino acids. The V end lost 6 bases, the J end lost 9 bases, and 18 bases lay between the germline ends.

The chain combines TRBV10-3 with TRBJ1-1; no clear D gene. CDR1 is ENHRY and CDR2 is SYGVKD in the germline V gene. This CDR3 spans 15 amino acids. Between the trimmed V and J ends, which lost 6 bases and 3 bases, there was a span of 17 bases. The CDR3 DNA reads TGTGCCATCAGGGGAGATCCTACATCGGACACTGAAGCTTTCTTT. Residues: CAIRGDPTSDTEAFF.

Comment on this clone: This sample includes further DNA sequences coding for the same CDR3. J is TRBJ1-3 and V is TRBV5-1, with 9 bases lining up with TRBD1. This CDR3 is 14 amino acids long. In germline, CDR1 is SGHRS, CDR2 YFSETQ. J lost 4 bases, V lost 4 bases, and 3 bases had no gene match. CDR3 bases: TGCGCCAGCAGCCCCGGACAGGGGGGAAACACCATATATTTT. It codes for CASSPGQGGNTIYF.

The CDR3 bases are TGCGCCAGCAGCCCCGGGACAGGGGGCCTGAACACTGAAGCTTTCTTT. Its translation is CASSPGTGGLNTEAFF. V gene TRBV5-1 combines with J gene TRBJ1-1; 12 nucleotides agree with TRBD1. This CDR3 has 16 residues. Looked up from germline, CDR1 is SGHRS and CDR2 is YFSETQ. With 4 bases clipped from V and 0 bases from J, the junction kept 4 bases outside the gene matches.

The genes are TRBV4-3 and TRBJ2-3; D may match TRBD1 or TRBD2 (5 bases each). Trimming took 0 bases from V and 0 from J, leaving 7 bases between them. Germline lookup yields CDR1 LGHNA and CDR2 YSLEER. The length of the CDR3 is 15 residues. The CDR3 here is CASSQDGGSTDTQYF. The CDR3 DNA follows: TGCGCCAGCAGCCAAGATGGGGGAAGCACAGATACGCAGTATTTT.

V gene TRBV7-2 combines with J gene TRBJ1-6, with D uncertain. Between the trimmed V and J ends, which lost 6 bases and 7 bases, there was a span of 16 bases. The V gene's germline CDR1 is SGHTA and CDR2 FQGNSA. CDR3 length: 15 residues. The CDR3 is CASRGPGSPNSPLHF. CDR3 DNA sequence: TGTGCCAGCAGAGGACCCGGGTCCCCCAATTCACCCCTCCACTTT.

This clone has more than one count but fewer than ten. This chain links TRBV28 with TRBJ1-4; D remains unclear. This CDR3 comprises 15 residues. Germline V lookup: CDR1 MDHEN, CDR2 SYDVKM. V was cut by 10 bases and J by 4 bases, with 19 bases left in between. In DNA form, the CDR3 reads TGTGCCATCGGTTTTGCGCGGCGGATTAATGAAAAACTGTTTTTT. This encodes CAIGFARRINEKLFF.

V and J are TRBV19 and TRBJ1-6; perhaps TRBD1 as D (5 bases). V lost 7 bases and J 7 bases, leaving 17 bases between the germline ends. This CDR3 is 15 amino acids long. CDR1 and CDR2 (germline): LNHDA, SQIVND (reference sequence). The CDR3 DNA is TGTGCCAGTAAGGTAGGAGGGAGGGACAATTCACCCCTCCACTTT. It yields the protein CASKVGGRDNSPLHF.

This clone has a handful of counts. The chain combines TRBV2 with TRBJ1-4; D uncertain. Germline values: CDR1 SNHLY, CDR2 FYNNEI. The CDR3 contains 15 residues. The V end lost 4 bases, the J end lost 3 bases, and 12 bases lay between the germline ends. This CDR3 is CASSAFRTANEKLFF. The CDR3 coding sequence is TGTGCCAGCAGTGCTTTCAGGACCGCTAATGAAAAACTGTTTTTT. The whole variable domain, filled in from reference TRBV2 and TRBJ1-4, reads EPEVTQTPSHQVTQMGQEVILRCVPISNHLYFYWYRQILGQKVEFLVSFYNNEISEKSEIFDDQFSVERPDGSNFTLKIRSTKLEDSAMYFCASSAFRTANEKLFFGSGTQLSVL.

The chain combines TRBV30 with TRBJ2-3; D might be TRBD1 or TRBD2, each matching 5 bases. V lost 4 bases and J 1 base, leaving 12 bases between the germline ends. CDR3 size: 14 residues. CDR1 and CDR2 from the germline V gene are GTSNPN and SVGIG (reference sequence). In DNA form, the CDR3 reads TGTGCCTGGATAGGGGAGATGGGCACAGATACGCAGTATTTT. Residues: CAWIGEMGTDTQYF.

V usage is TRBV14 and J usage is TRBJ1-4; 7 bases map to TRBD1. Germline CDR1 is SGHDN and CDR2 is FVKESK. CDR3 length: 15 amino acids. Unmatched junction bases numbered 10, after V lost 1 base and J lost 11 bases. CDR3 coding DNA: TGTGCCAGCAGCCAAGTGCGGGACAGCCTGAGGAAACTGTTTTTT. It specifies CASSQVRDSLRKLFF.